These 21 T cell receptor beta chains were sequenced from one sample in a study of T cells in women clearing cervical HPV infection (dated by TCRdb to the late 2010s). The method was the immunoSEQ multiplex PCR assay. This is the immuneACCESS table as TCRdb keeps it, with only in-frame sequences that have V and J called. A part of the clones is gone; compared with another copy, unresolved V genes explain less than half, and the rest is unexplained. This sample's records show 20,000 to 25,000 clones. The ten largest clonotypes hold roughly 5.6% of the sample. The sample was blood buffy coat. Receptors were obtained from a woman between 18 and 69 years old with a cervical HPV16 infection that either progressed to CIN3+ or cleared (not recorded which).

On this clone: The read is 3 residues too short to cover the CDR3 end, so that end is filled in from the germline J gene. The chain employs TRBV5-1 and TRBJ1-1; D uncertain. Trimming removed 0 bases from V and 0 bases from J, with 6 bases in between. This CDR3 is built from 14 residues. Germline CDR1 SGHRS, CDR2 YFSETQ. The CDR3 loop is CASSLDTMNTEAFF. CDR3 DNA (partial): TGCGCCAGCAGCTTGGACACTATGAACACTGAA.

Regarding this clone: Read sequence stops 3 residues before the CDR3 end, and the germline J gene provides the missing end. V is TRBV5-1 and J is TRBJ2-2, with 7 bases identical to TRBD2. Germline CDR1 SGHRS, CDR2 YFSETQ. The CDR3 is 18 amino acids. V was pared by 0 bases and J by 1 base, with 9 bases of the junction left unmatched. CDR3 loop: CASSLGIGGRKNTGELFF. CDR3 bases read: TGCGCCAGCAGCTTGGGTATCGGGGGGAGGAAGAACACCGGGGAG.

A remark on this clone: The read terminates 3 residues before the CDR3 end, so the remaining end is supplied by the germline J gene. The J gene is TRBJ1-1, the V gene TRBV29-1, with 7 nucleotides matching TRBD1. The CDR3 spans 13 residues. Germline assignment: CDR1 SQVTM and CDR2 ANQGSEA. V lost 7 bases, J lost 4 bases, and 9 bases stayed unmatched. CDR3 bases read: TGCAGCGCAGATTATCGGGACAGCACTGAA. Translated, it gives CSADYRDSTE. The full-length CDR3 reads as CSADYRDSTEAFF.

As concerns this clone: The CDR3 end falls 3 residues outside the read, so it is completed with the germline J gene. The rearrangement links TRBV6-4 to TRBJ2-1; D may be TRBD2 (6 bases). Per germline, CDR1 MRHNA and CDR2 SNTAGT. V was shortened by 3 bases and J by 0 bases, with 6 bases between the two germline ends. CDR3 size: 14 residues. The CDR3 DNA, read in part, is TGTGCCAGCAGTGAAGCGGGCTCCTACAATGAG. It yields the protein CASSEAGSYNE. The CDR3 reads in full as CASSEAGSYNEQFF.

Comments on this clone: The read stops 3 residues short of the end of the CDR3; the missing end is completed from the germline J gene. The chain links TRBV20-1 to TRBJ2-1; D is possibly TRBD1 (5 bases). The CDR3 sequence is 12 residues long. Germline-derived CDR1 and CDR2 are DFQATT and SNEGSKA (reference sequence). Trimming shortened V by 4 bases and J by 7 bases, and 11 bases separated the two germline ends. The CDR3 sequence is CSATGNWNEQFF. Partial CDR3 DNA: TGCAGTGCTACAGGGAACTGGAATGAG.

In regard to this clone: The read falls 3 residues short of the CDR3 end, and the missing part is taken from the germline J gene. The chain recombines TRBV9 with TRBJ2-7, with 11 bases aligning to TRBD2. The CDR3 runs 17 residues. V was pared by 0 bases and J by 5 bases, with 10 bases of the junction left unmatched. Germline lookup yields CDR1 SGDLS and CDR2 YYNGEE. Partial CDR3 DNA: TGTGCCAGCAGCGTAGGGCGGGAACTAGCGGGAGCTGACGAG. Residues: CASSVGRELAGADE. In full, the CDR3 is CASSVGRELAGADEQYF.

Of note for this clone: The observed sequence ends 3 residues before the CDR3 terminus, with the missing tail filled in from the germline J gene. The gene calls are TRBV27 and TRBJ2-5; 12 bases line up with TRBD2. Germline lookup yields CDR1 MNHEY and CDR2 SMNVEV (reference sequence). This CDR3 is built from 15 residues. V trimming: 6 bases; J trimming: 4 bases; junction bases outside the gene matches: 6. Partial CDR3 DNA: TGTGCCAGCAGATCCGGACTAGCGGGACGAGAGACC. It translates to CASRSGLAGRET. The full CDR3 protein reads CASRSGLAGRETQYF.

In the case of this clone: The CDR3 is cut off 3 residues early in the read; its end comes from the germline J gene. The chain employs TRBV5-4 and TRBJ1-6; a possible D gene is TRBD1 (5 bases). The CDR3 extends over 16 amino acids. V was shortened by 1 base and J by 0 bases, with 8 bases between the two germline ends. Germline CDR1 and CDR2: SGHNT and YYREEE (reference sequence). The covered CDR3 bases are TGTGCCAGCAGCTTGCAGGGAAGCTCCTATAATTCACCC. Translating gives CASSLQGSSYNSP. The complete CDR3 reads CASSLQGSSYNSPLHF.

A word on this clone: The DNA ends 3 residues before the CDR3 does, and the rest of the CDR3 is filled in from the germline J gene. The rearrangement joins TRBV11-2 to TRBJ2-7; 8 positions match TRBD2. V gave up 5 bases and J gave up 0 bases; unmatched junction bases: 6. CDR1 and CDR2 (germline): SGHAT, FQNNGV. The CDR3 spans 15 residues. CDR3 sequence: CASSGIAGLSYEQYF. The sequenced CDR3 bases are TGTGCCAGCAGCGGAATAGCGGGGCTCTCCTACGAG.

A word on this clone: The observed sequence ends 3 residues before the CDR3 terminus, with the missing tail filled in from the germline J gene. The V gene is TRBV5-6, the J gene TRBJ1-1, with TRBD1 identical over 7 bases. The CDR3 length is 15 residues. The germline CDR1 and CDR2 sequences are SGHDT and YYEEEE. Trimming at V came to 4 bases and at J to 5 bases, leaving 11 bases not matched to a gene. The covered CDR3 bases are TGTGCCAGCAGCCCCGTAGGGGGCCGCTCAACTGAA. Amino acid sequence: CASSPVGGRSTE. The full CDR3 protein reads CASSPVGGRSTEAFF.

As for this clone: One end of the junction is discordant with germline, which a read error may explain. Read coverage stops 3 residues before the CDR3 terminus; the germline J gene supplies the remainder. Other nucleotide sequences from this sample produce the same CDR3. V usage is TRBV10-3 and J usage is TRBJ1-3; D unresolved. This CDR3 is built from 15 residues. Germline values: CDR1 ENHRY, CDR2 SYGVKD. The CDR3 bases that were read are TGTGCCATCACCGACCGGCGGTTCTCTGGAAACACT. Its translation: CAITDRRFSGNT. The CDR3 in its entirety is CAITDRRFSGNTIYF.

Worth noting for this clone: The read is 3 residues too short to cover the CDR3 end, so that end is filled in from the germline J gene. V and J are TRBV12-3 or TRBV12-4 and TRBJ2-1, with D possibly matching TRBD2 (5 bases). This CDR3 has 12 amino acids. The germline V and J ends were trimmed by 9 bases and 6 bases, with 12 bases remaining between them. The sequenced part of the CDR3 DNA is TGTGCCAGTTCCCACGGGGTCAATGAG. Its protein product is CASSHGVNE. The CDR3, in full, reads CASSHGVNEQFF.

Comments on this clone: The read halts 3 residues ahead of the CDR3 end, with the missing end drawn from the germline J gene. V usage is TRBV29-1 and J usage is TRBJ1-4, with 10 bases fitting TRBD1. The CDR3 is 15 residues long. Trimming cost V 7 bases and J 7 bases; bases outside gene matches: 12. CDR1 SQVTM and CDR2 ANQGSEA come from the germline V gene. CDR3 residues: CSAATGGGGGEKLFF. CDR3 DNA (partial): TGCAGCGCAGCGACAGGGGGCGGGGGTGGTGAAAAA.

Concerning this clone: The read is 3 residues too short to cover the CDR3 end, so that end is filled in from the germline J gene. This specimen includes other DNA sequences encoding the same CDR3. This chain uses TRBV19 with TRBJ1-2, with 7 bases that match TRBD1. This CDR3 region has 13 residues. Germline V lookup: CDR1 LNHDA, CDR2 SQIVND (reference sequence). The ends lost 8 bases at V and 6 bases at J; junction bases unmatched: 9. The sequenced CDR3 bases are TGTGCCAGTTCGAGGGGGCAAGGGAATGGC. Its translation: CASSRGQGNG. The full-length CDR3 reads as CASSRGQGNGYTF.

A note on this clone: The CDR3 is cut off 3 residues early in the read; its end comes from the germline J gene. The V and J genes are TRBV7-8 and TRBJ1-1; maybe TRBD1 (6 bases). Germline V gene data show CDR1 as SGHVS and CDR2 as FQNEAQ. V was clipped by 5 bases and J by 4 bases, with 14 bases between them. The CDR3 extends over 14 amino acids. CDR3 DNA, as far as it was read: TGTGCCAGCAGCATCCGGGACAACCCCACTGAA. It specifies CASSIRDNPTE. The whole CDR3 sequence reads CASSIRDNPTEAFF.

Comment on this clone: The DNA ends 3 residues before the CDR3 does, and the rest of the CDR3 is filled in from the germline J gene. The genes are TRBV18 and TRBJ1-2, with D unresolved. Germline V CDR1 and CDR2: KGHSH, LQKENI. The CDR3 consists of 15 residues. The V and J ends lost 8 bases and 0 bases respectively, with 16 bases between them. The covered CDR3 bases are TGTGCCAGCCGCCCCGGTGGTGCTGCTAACTATGGC. It codes for CASRPGGAANYG. The whole CDR3 reads CASRPGGAANYGYTF.

For this clone: The read halts 3 residues ahead of the CDR3 end, with the missing end drawn from the germline J gene. The chain has TRBV28 and TRBJ1-4; D ambiguous. V was shortened by 2 bases and J by 8 bases, with 12 bases between the two germline ends. Looked up from germline, CDR1 is MDHEN and CDR2 is SYDVKM. The CDR3 extends over 14 amino acids. The sequenced part of the CDR3 DNA is TGTGCCAGCAGTTTACCCGCCGGGGAAGAAAAA. Residues: CASSLPAGEEK. The complete CDR3 reads CASSLPAGEEKLFF.

Note on this clone: The read comes to an end 3 residues before the CDR3 does, leaving the germline J gene to fill in the end. This chain connects TRBV11-2 to TRBJ2-2; tentatively, D is TRBD2 (5 bases). Trimming removed 3 bases from V and 3 bases from J, with 8 bases in between. Germline CDR1 SGHAT, CDR2 FQNNGV. CDR3 length: 14 residues. Here the CDR3 reads CASSLLADTGELFF. The part of the CDR3 DNA that was read is TGTGCCAGCAGCTTGCTAGCCGACACCGGGGAG.

As regards this clone: The sequence runs out 3 residues before the end of the CDR3; the remainder is reconstructed from the germline J gene. The chain is built from TRBV19 and TRBJ2-3; 10 bases map to TRBD2. The length of the CDR3 is 21 residues. CDR1 LNHDA and CDR2 SQIVND come from the germline V gene (reference sequence). V lost 0 bases and J lost 4; bases outside the gene matches: 19. The CDR3 bases that were read are TGTGCCAGTAGTATAGATTTAGAGACCTTGGGGTCTAGCGGGAGTCCAGATACG. It is translated as CASSIDLETLGSSGSPDT. The entire CDR3 reads CASSIDLETLGSSGSPDTQYF.

On this clone: The missing CDR3 end, 3 residues past where the read stops, is filled in from the germline J gene. The gene calls are TRBV5-4 and TRBJ2-1; D remains ambiguous. CDR1 is SGHNT, CDR2 YYREEE, per germline (reference sequence). The CDR3 contains 14 residues. V was clipped by 4 bases and J by 6 bases, with 14 bases between them. CDR3 loop: CASSDSGSSNEQFF. The CDR3 bases that were read are TGTGCCAGCAGCGACTCGGGTAGCAGCAATGAG.

In regard to this clone: With the read ending 3 residues before the CDR3 end, the germline J gene is used to fill in that end. The chain joins TRBV13 to TRBJ2-1, with D perhaps TRBD1 (6 bases). CDR3 length: 16 amino acids. CDR1 PRHDT and CDR2 FYEKMQ come from the germline V gene (reference sequence). The V end lost 1 base, the J end lost 4 bases, and 14 bases lay between the germline ends. The covered CDR3 bases are TGTGCCAGCAGCTTAGCCCTACTAGGGGGATACAATGAG. Translated, it gives CASSLALLGGYNE. From start to end, the CDR3 is CASSLALLGGYNEQFF.